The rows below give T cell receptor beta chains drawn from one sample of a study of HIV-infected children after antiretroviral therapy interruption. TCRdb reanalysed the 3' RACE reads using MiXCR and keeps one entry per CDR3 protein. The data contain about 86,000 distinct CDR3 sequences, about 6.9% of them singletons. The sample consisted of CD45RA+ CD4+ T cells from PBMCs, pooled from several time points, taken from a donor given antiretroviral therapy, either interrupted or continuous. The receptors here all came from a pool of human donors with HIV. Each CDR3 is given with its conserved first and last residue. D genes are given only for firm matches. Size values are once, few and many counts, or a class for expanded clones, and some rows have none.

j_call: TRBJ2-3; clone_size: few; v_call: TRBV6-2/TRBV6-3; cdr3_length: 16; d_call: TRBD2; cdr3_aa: CASSYGRGGLTDTQYF; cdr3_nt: TGTGCCAGCAGTTACGGACGGGGGGGCCTCACAGATACGCAGTATTTT
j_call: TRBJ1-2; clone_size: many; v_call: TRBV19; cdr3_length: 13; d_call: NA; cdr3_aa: CASSIAGSDGYTF; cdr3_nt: TGTGCCAGTAGTATAGCAGGGTCTGATGGCTACACCTTC
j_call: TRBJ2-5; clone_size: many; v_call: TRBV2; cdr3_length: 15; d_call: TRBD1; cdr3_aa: CASNDDRGHQETQYF; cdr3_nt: TGTGCCAGCAACGACGACAGGGGGCATCAAGAGACCCAGTACTTC
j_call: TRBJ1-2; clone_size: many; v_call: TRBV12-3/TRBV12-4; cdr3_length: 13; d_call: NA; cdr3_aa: CASSLKMNYGYTF; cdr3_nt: TGTGCCAGCAGTTTAAAAATGAACTATGGCTACACCTTC
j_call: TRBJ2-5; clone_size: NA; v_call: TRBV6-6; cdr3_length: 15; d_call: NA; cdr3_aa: CASRRTGTTQETQYF; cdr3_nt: TGTGCCAGCAGACGCACAGGGACTACGCAAGAGACCCAGTACTTC
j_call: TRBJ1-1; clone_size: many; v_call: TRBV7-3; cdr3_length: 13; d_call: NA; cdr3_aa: CASRENRLQRAFF; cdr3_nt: TGTGCCAGCAGGGAAAATCGTCTACAACGGGCTTTCTTT
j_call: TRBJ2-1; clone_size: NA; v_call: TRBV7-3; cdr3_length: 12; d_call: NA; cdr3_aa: CASSFYPSEQFF; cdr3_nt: TGTGCCAGCAGCTTTTACCCCAGTGAGCAGTTCTTC
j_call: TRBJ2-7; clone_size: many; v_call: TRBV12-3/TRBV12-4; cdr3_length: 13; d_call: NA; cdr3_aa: CASSGQSYYEQYF; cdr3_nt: TGTGCCAGCAGCGGACAGAGTTACTACGAGCAGTACTTC
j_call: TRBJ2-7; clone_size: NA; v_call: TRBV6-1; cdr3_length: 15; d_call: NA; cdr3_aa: CASSERQAAAYEQYF; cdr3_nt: TGTGCCAGCAGTGAACGGCAGGCTGCAGCCTACGAGCAGTACTTC
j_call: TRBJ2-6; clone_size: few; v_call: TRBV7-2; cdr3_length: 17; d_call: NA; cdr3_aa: CASSLGPLFSGANVLTF; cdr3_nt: TGTGCCAGCAGCCTGGGCCCGCTGTTCTCTGGGGCCAACGTCCTGACTTTC
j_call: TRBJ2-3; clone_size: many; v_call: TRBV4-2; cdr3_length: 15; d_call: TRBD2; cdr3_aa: CASSAPSGSTDTQYF; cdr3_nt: TGTGCCAGCAGCGCACCTAGCGGAAGCACAGATACGCAGTATTTT
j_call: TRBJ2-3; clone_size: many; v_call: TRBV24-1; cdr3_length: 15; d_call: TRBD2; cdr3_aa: CATNDAGRDTDTQYF; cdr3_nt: TGTGCCACCAATGACGCGGGGAGGGACACAGATACGCAGTATTTT
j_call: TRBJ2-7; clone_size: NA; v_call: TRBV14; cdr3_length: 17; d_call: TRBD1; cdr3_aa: CASSQVPFAGTGTEQYF; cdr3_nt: TGTGCCAGCAGCCAAGTTCCCTTTGCTGGGACAGGGACCGAGCAGTACTTC
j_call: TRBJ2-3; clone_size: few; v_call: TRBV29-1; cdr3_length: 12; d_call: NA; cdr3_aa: CSVDGSTDTQYF; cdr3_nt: TGCAGCGTTGATGGCTCCACAGATACGCAGTATTTT
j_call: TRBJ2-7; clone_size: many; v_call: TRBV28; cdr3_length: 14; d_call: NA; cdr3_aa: CASRQRLGLYEQYF; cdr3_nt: TGTGCCAGCAGGCAGAGACTAGGACTCTACGAGCAGTACTTC
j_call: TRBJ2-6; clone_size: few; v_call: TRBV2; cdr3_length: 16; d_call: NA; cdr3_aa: CASSWDTSSGANVLTF; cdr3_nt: TGTGCCAGCTCCTGGGACACAAGCTCTGGGGCCAACGTCCTGACTTTC
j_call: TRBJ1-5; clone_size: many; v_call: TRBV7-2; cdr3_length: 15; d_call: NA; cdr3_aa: CASSLGGHSNQPQHF; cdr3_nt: TGTGCCAGCAGCTTAGGGGGGCATAGTAATCAGCCCCAGCATTTT
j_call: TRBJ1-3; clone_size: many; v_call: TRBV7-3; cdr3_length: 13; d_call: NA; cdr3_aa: CASSSRVGNTIYF; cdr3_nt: TGTGCCAGCAGCTCACGGGTTGGAAACACCATATATTTT
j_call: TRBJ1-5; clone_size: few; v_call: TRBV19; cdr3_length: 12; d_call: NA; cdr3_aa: CASSMEVGYQHF; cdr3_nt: TGTGCCAGTAGTATGGAGGTAGGGTACCAGCATTTT
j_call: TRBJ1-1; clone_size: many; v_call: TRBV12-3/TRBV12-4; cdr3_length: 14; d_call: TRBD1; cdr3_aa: CASARTGNPTEAFF; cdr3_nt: TGTGCCAGCGCCAGGACAGGGAACCCCACTGAAGCTTTCTTT
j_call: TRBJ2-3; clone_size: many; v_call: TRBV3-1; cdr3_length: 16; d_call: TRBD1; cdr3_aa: CASSLLQGQGTDTQYF; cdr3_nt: TGTGCCAGCAGCCTTCTACAGGGGCAGGGAACAGATACGCAGTATTTT
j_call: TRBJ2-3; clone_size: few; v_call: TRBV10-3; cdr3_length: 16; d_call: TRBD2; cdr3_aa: CAIKRGGLPGTDTQYF; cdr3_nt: TGTGCCATCAAGCGGGGGGGGCTCCCCGGCACAGATACGCAGTATTTT
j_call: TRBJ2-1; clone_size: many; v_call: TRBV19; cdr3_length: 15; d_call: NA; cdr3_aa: CASSPPGLLYNEQFF; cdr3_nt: TGTGCCAGTAGTCCACCGGGACTCCTTTACAATGAGCAGTTCTTC
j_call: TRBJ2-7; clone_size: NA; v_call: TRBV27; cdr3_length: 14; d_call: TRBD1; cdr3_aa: CASSFDRGVYEQYF; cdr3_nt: TGTGCCAGCAGTTTCGACAGGGGGGTGTACGAGCAGTACTTC
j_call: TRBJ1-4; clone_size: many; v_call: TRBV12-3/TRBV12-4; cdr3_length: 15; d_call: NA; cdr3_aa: CASSLWGATNEKLFF; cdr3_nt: TGTGCCAGCAGTTTATGGGGGGCAACTAATGAAAAACTGTTTTTT
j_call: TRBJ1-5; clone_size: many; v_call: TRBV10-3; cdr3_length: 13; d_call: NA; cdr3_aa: CAITGDIRQPQHF; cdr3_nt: TGTGCCATCACGGGGGACATTCGCCAGCCCCAGCATTTT
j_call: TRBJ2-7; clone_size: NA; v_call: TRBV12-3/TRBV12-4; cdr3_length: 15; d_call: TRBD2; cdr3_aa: CASSSPGLAVYEQYF; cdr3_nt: TGTGCCAGCAGTTCTCCGGGACTAGCGGTATACGAGCAGTACTTC
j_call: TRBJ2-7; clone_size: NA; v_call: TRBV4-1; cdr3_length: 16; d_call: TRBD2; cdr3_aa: CASSQDRASGAYEQYF; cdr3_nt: TGCGCCAGCAGCCAAGATAGGGCTAGCGGAGCCTACGAGCAGTACTTC
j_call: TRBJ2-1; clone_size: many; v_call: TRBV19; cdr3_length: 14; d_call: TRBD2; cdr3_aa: CATEGLAGGSEQFF; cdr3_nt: TGTGCCACCGAGGGGCTAGCGGGGGGGTCTGAGCAGTTCTTC
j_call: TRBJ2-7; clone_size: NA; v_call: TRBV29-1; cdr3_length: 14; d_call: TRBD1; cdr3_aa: CSVGGDRDGNEQYF; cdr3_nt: TGCAGCGTTGGGGGTGACAGGGACGGAAACGAGCAGTACTTC
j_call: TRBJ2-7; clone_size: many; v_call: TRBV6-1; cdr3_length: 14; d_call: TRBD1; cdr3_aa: CASSMDRAIYEQYF; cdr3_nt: TGTGCCAGCAGTATGGACAGGGCCATCTACGAGCAGTACTTC
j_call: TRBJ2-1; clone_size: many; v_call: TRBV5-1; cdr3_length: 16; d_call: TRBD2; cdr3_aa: CASSPAGGHSYNEQFF; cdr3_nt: TGCGCCAGCAGCCCAGCGGGAGGCCACTCCTACAATGAGCAGTTCTTC
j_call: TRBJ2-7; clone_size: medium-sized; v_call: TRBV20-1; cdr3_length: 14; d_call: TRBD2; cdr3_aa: CSARIAGGTYEQYF; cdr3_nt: TGCAGTGCTAGAATAGCGGGGGGCACCTACGAGCAGTACTTC
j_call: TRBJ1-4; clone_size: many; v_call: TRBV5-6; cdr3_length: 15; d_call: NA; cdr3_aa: CASSLPGLGNEKLFF; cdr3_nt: TGTGCCAGCAGCTTGCCGGGACTCGGGAATGAAAAACTGTTTTTT
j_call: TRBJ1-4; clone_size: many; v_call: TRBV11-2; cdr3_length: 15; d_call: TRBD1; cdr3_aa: CASSPRGDRGSKLFF; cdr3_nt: TGTGCCAGCAGCCCACGGGGGGACAGGGGATCTAAACTGTTTTTT
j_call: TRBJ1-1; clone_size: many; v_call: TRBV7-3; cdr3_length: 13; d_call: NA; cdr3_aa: CASSARGESEAFF; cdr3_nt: TGTGCCAGCAGCGCCAGGGGAGAATCTGAAGCTTTCTTT
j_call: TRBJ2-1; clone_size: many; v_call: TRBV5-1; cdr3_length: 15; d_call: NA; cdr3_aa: CASSLDGNSYNEQFF; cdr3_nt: TGCGCCAGCAGCTTGGACGGAAACTCCTACAATGAGCAGTTCTTC